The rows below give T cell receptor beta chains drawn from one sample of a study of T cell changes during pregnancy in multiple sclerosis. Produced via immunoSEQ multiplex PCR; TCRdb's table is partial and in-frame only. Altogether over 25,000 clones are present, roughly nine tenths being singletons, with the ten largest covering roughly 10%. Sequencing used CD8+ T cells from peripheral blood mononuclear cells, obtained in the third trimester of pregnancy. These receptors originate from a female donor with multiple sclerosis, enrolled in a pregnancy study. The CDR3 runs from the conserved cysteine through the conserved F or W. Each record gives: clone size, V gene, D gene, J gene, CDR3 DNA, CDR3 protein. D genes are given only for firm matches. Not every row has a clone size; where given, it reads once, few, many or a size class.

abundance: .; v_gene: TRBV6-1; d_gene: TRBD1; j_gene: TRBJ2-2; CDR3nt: TGTGCCAGCAGTGGGACAGGGGGCGTTAGAGTTACCGGGGAGCTGTTTTTT; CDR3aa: CASSGTGGVRVTGELFF
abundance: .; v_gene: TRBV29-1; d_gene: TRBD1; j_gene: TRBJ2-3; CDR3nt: TGCAGCGTTGATGACAGGGTATCTGCCTCAGATACGCAGTATTTT; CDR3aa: CSVDDRVSASDTQYF
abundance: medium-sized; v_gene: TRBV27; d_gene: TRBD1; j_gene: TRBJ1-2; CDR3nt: TGTGCCAGCAGTTCTCGGGACAGGGGCTATGGCTACACCTTC; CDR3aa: CASSSRDRGYGYTF
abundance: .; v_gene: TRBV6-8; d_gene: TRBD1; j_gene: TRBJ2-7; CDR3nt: TGTGCCAGCAGGCTCCGGGACAGAGTCTACGAGCAGTACTTC; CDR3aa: CASRLRDRVYEQYF
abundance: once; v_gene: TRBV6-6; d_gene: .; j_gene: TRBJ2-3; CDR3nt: TGTGCCAGCAGTCGGGACTCTCGCACAGATACGCAGTATTTT; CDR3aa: CASSRDSRTDTQYF
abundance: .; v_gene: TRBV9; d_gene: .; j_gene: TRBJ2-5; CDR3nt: TGTGCCAGCAGCGTAGGTCGTCAAGATTACATCGAGACCCAGTACTTC; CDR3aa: CASSVGRQDYIETQYF
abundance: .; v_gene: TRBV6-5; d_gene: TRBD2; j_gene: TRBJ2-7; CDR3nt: TGTGCCAGCAGTTACTACGGGGGAGGGAGCTACGAGCAGTACTTC; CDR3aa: CASSYYGGGSYEQYF
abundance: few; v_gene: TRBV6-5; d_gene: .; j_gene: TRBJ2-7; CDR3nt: TGTGCCAGCAGTTACTCGGAGGCAGGTTTTAACTACGAGCAGTACTTC; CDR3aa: CASSYSEAGFNYEQYF
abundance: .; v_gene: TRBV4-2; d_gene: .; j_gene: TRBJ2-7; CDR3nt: TGTGCCAGCAGCCAAGATCTTGTGGACAGCCCTTACGAGCAGTACTTC; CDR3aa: CASSQDLVDSPYEQYF
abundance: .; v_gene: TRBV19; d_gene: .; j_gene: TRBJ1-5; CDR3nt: TGTGCCAGTAGGCGTAGTGATTTTCCCAATCAGCCCCAGCATTTT; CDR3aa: CASRRSDFPNQPQHF
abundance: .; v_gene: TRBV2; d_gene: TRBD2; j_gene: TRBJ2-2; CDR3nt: TGTGCCAGCAGTGAATCACTAGCGGGGGAGTTAGCCGGGGAGCTGTTTTTT; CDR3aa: CASSESLAGELAGELFF
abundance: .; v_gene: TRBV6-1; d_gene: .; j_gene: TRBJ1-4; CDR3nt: TGTGCCAGCAGTTCAGGGGCGGGCAATGAAAAACTGTTTTTT; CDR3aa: CASSSGAGNEKLFF
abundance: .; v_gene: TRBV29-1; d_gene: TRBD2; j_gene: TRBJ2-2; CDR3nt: TGCAGCGTTGCGGCTAGCGGGAGTGGCGGGGAGCTGTTTTTT; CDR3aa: CSVAASGSGGELFF
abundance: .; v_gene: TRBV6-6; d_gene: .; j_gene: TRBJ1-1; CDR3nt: TGTGCCAGCAGGACTCTAGGGGCGATTACTGAAGCTTTCTTT; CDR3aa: CASRTLGAITEAFF
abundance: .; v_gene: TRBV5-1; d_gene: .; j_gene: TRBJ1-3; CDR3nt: TGCGCCAGCAGCTCGCAGGCGTCCTCTGGAAACACCATATATTTT; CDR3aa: CASSSQASSGNTIYF
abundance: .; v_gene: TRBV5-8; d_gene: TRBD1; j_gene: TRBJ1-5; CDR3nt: TGTGCCAGCAGCTTCGGACAGGGGGATTTTAGCAATCAGCCCCAGCATTTT; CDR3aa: CASSFGQGDFSNQPQHF
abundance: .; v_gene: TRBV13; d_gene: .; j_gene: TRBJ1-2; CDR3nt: TGTGCCAGCAGCTTAGGACTCCTGAATGGCTACACCTTC; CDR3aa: CASSLGLLNGYTF
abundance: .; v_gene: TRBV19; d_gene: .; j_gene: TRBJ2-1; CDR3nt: TGTGCCAGTAGTGCCCCCGGCCGGGAAAATGAGCAGTTCTTC; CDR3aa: CASSAPGRENEQFF
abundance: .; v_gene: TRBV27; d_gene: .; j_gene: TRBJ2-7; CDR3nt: TGTGCCAGCAGTTTGACAAGGGCGGGAAGCTCCTACGAGCAGTACTTC; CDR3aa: CASSLTRAGSSYEQYF
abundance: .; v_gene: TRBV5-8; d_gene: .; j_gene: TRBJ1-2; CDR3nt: TGTGCCAGCATTAGCCCGAGCGGGTTGCCCCCTTATGGCTACACCTTC; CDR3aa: CASISPSGLPPYGYTF
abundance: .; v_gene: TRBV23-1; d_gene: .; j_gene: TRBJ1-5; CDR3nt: TGCGCCAGCAGTCCCGCGACCGGGAACTATAGCAATCAGCCCCAGCATTTT; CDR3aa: CASSPATGNYSNQPQHF
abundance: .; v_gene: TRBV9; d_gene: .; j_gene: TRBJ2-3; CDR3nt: TGTGCCAGCAGCGCCGCTTACGGAGCGGATACGCAGTATTTT; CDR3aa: CASSAAYGADTQYF
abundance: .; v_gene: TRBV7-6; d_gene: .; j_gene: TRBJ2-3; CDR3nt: TGTGCCAGCAGTTGGCAGGGAGATACGCAGTATTTT; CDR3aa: CASSWQGDTQYF
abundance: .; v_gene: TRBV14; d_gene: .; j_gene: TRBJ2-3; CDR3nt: TGTGCCAGCAGTCTACACAGGGTCGACACAGATACGCAGTATTTT; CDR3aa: CASSLHRVDTDTQYF
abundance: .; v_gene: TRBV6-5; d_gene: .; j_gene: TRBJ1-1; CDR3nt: TGTGCCAGCATCGCCGGGAAGAACACTGAAGCTTTCTTT; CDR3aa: CASIAGKNTEAFF
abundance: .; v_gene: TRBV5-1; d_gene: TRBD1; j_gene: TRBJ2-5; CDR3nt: TGCGCCAGCAGGTATCGGACAGGAGAGACCCAGTACTTC; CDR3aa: CASRYRTGETQYF
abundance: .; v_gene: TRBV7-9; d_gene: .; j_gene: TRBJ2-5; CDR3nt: TGTGCCAGCAGCTTAGTGGGCACCCAAGAGACCCAGTACTTC; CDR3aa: CASSLVGTQETQYF
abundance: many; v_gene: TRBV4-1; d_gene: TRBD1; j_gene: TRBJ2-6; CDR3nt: TGCGCCAGCAGCCAAACAGGGGCCCTCAGTGGGGCCAACGTCCTGACTTTC; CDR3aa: CASSQTGALSGANVLTF
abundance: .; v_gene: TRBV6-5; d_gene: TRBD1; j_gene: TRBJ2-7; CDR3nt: TGTGCCAGCAGTTACTCGGGACAGTCCTACGAGCAGTACTTC; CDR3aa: CASSYSGQSYEQYF
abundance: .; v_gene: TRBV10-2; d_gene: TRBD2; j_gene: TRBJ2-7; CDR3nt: TGCGCCAGCCGGGAGGGACCAAGCCGGTCTTACGAGCAGTACTTC; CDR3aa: CASREGPSRSYEQYF
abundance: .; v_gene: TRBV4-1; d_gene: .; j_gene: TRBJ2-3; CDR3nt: TGCGCCAGCAGCCAAGAGCCGGTTAGCACAGATACGCAGTATTTT; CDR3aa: CASSQEPVSTDTQYF
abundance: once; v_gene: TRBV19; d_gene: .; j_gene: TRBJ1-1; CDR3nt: TGTGCCAGTAGTCCTGGACAGCTGAACACTGAAGCTTTCTTT; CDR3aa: CASSPGQLNTEAFF
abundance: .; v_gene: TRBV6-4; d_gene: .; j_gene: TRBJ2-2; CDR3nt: TGTGCCAGCAGTCCGGGGAACACCGGGGAGCTGTTTTTT; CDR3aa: CASSPGNTGELFF
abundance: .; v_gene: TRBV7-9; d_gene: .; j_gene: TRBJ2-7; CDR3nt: TGTGCCAGCAGCTTAGACCAGGGCTGGTACGAGCAGTACTTC; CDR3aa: CASSLDQGWYEQYF
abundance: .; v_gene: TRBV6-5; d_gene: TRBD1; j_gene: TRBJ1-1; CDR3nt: TGTGCCAGCAGTTACGGGACAGCTACTGAAGCTTTCTTT; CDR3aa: CASSYGTATEAFF
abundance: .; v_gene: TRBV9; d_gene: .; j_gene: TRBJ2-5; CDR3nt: TGTGCCAGCAGCGTAGACGAGCGATGGCAAGAGACCCAGTACTTC; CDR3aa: CASSVDERWQETQYF
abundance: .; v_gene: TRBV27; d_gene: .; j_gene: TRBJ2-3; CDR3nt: TGTGCCAGCAGTGCCCCAGGGCCCGGCACAGATACGCAGTATTTT; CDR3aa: CASSAPGPGTDTQYF